This T cell receptor (beta chain) comes out of a study of T cells in Graves' hyperthyroidism and ophthalmopathy. RNA transcripts served as the template for amplifying TCR beta CDR3 regions. HTBI primers drove first-round RT-PCR of the TCR CDR3. MiXCR was run by TCRdb on the multiplex PCR reads, yielding one entry per CDR3 protein. The top ten hold around 8% of the sample, which has roughly 740,000 distinct CDR3 sequences, less than 20% seen once. This clonotype was seen repeatedly, ten times or more. This CDR3 has 13 amino acids. Trimming removed 6 bases from V and 4 bases from J; junction bases left unmatched: 5.

The chain carries TRBV12-3 or TRBV12-4 and TRBJ2-7; 8 positions agree with TRBD1. The sequencing input was blood. The source of this sequence is a young man with Graves' hyperthyroidism. This CDR3 is CASSATGEYEQYF. DNA of the CDR3: TGTGCCAGCAGCGCGACAGGGGAGTACGAGCAGTACTTC.